Listed below are T cell receptor beta chains from one sample, sequenced in a study of T cell responses to AZD1222 COVID-19 vaccine. Clones were sequenced by immunoSEQ multiplex PCR, and TCRdb holds only the in-frame ones, with some missing. The sample yields some 94,000 clones, 90% to 95% seen once. Sequencing used peripheral blood, obtained on day 0 of AZD1222 vaccination. Receptors were obtained from an adult in good health. Both conserved end residues are part of each CDR3. A D gene is named only where the DNA matches it firmly. Size is stated for part of the rows, as once, few or many counts, or as a class when the clone is expanded.

>.|TRBJ1-6|TRBV7-9|.
CASSPPRDSPLHF
TGTGCCAGCAGCCCCCCGAGGGATTCACCCCTCCACTTT
>.|TRBJ2-1|TRBV1|.
CTSTLIGDRVYNEQFF
TGCACCAGCACCCTAATTGGGGACAGAGTTTACAATGAGCAGTTCTTC
>.|TRBJ2-1|TRBV5-1|.
CASSLGRLNSYNEQFF
TGCGCCAGCAGCTTGGGGCGGTTAAATTCCTACAATGAGCAGTTCTTC
>TRBD1|TRBJ1-5|TRBV12-3/TRBV12-4|.
CASSRQGDQPQHF
TGTGCCAGCAGCAGACAGGGGGATCAGCCCCAGCATTTT
>.|TRBJ1-2|TRBV9|.
CASSVGLGLGYGYTF
TGTGCCAGCAGCGTTGGACTGGGGCTGGGCTATGGCTACACCTTC
>TRBD1|TRBJ2-7|TRBV19|.
CASSTFGTGGYEQYF
TGTGCCAGTAGTACTTTCGGGACAGGGGGCTACGAGCAGTACTTC
>.|TRBJ2-1|TRBV3-1/TRBV3-2|.
CASSPDRGYNNEQFF
TGTGCCAGCAGCCCAGATAGGGGCTACAACAATGAGCAGTTCTTC
>.|TRBJ1-1|TRBV5-1|.
CASRITGTRMNTEAFF
TGCGCCAGCCGGATTACAGGGACCCGAATGAACACTGAAGCTTTCTTT
>TRBD1|TRBJ1-5|TRBV28|.
CASSLDRTGGNQPQHF
TGTGCCAGCAGTTTGGACCGGACAGGGGGCAATCAGCCCCAGCATTTT
>.|TRBJ2-7|TRBV6-1|once
CASSEVRTYEQYF
TGTGCCAGCAGTGAAGTACGGACCTACGAGCAGTACTTC